This TCR beta chain came from a study of T cells in localized non-small cell lung cancer. The study's findings and limits: Adjacent lung held a median roughly 60 of the top 100 tumor clones. Sequence data derive from only one tumor region, so heterogeneity remains possible. Greater blood T cell density accompanied longer overall survival.

Measured with immunoSEQ multiplex PCR; TCRdb has only the in-frame clones, and not every one. This sample has under 70,000 clones; 80% to 90% occur once, and the top ten carry 5.2%. V lost 0 bases and J lost 8, with 9 bases in between. This CDR3 region has 13 residues. Germline V CDR1 and CDR2: SGDLS, YYNGEE. In regard to this clone: No antigen is known for it.

This receptor was taken from a woman aged 35-70 years with stage I lung adenocarcinoma. This chain uses TRBV9 with TRBJ2-1; D not resolved. Sequences were derived from peripheral blood, sampled before any cancer treatment. The DNA for the CDR3 is TGTGCCAGCAGCGTAGAAGGCTGGGATGAGCAGTTCTTC. Protein: CASSVEGWDEQFF.